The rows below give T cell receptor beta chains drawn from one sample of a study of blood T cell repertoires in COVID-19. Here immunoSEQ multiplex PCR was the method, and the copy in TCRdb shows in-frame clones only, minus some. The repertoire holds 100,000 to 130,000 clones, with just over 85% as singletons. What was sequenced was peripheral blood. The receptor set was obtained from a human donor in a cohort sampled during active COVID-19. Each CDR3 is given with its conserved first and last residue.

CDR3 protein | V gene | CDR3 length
CASSPQGGVNEQFF | TRBV18 | 14
CAITGDSNQPQHF | TRBV10-3 | 13
CASSHGTGTGRGEQYF | TRBV3-1/TRBV3-2 | 16
CASSLSARGHETQYF | TRBV7-9 | 15
CASSPTYAQPQHF | TRBV12-3/TRBV12-4 | 13
CASSPRRGGQETQYF | TRBV7-2 | 15
CASSPVVTGENGYTF | TRBV18 | 15
CASSLRQVSSSYNSPLHF | TRBV27 | 18
CASSLDRPYEQYF | TRBV4-1 | 13
CASSPGLGYNSPLHF | TRBV4-1 | 15
CASSYSDQPQHF | TRBV6-5 | 12
CASSLGLRNTEAFF | TRBV7-3 | 14
CASPGGALKADTQYF | TRBV28 | 15
CASSELNRKETQYF | TRBV25-1 | 14
CATTARNTEAFF | TRBV10-3 | 12
CASSPYQARDEKLFF | TRBV6-2/TRBV6-3 | 15
CASSQASDITGELFF | TRBV3-1/TRBV3-2 | 15
CASSGDSVTYNEQFF | TRBV28 | 15
CASSQDLWPPNHEQYF | TRBV4-1 | 16
CASSLARADTQYF | TRBV7-6 | 13
CASSRGAGGPGELFF | TRBV9 | 15
CASSPAGGSPLHF | TRBV12-3/TRBV12-4 | 13
CASSIGGETQYF | TRBV19 | 12